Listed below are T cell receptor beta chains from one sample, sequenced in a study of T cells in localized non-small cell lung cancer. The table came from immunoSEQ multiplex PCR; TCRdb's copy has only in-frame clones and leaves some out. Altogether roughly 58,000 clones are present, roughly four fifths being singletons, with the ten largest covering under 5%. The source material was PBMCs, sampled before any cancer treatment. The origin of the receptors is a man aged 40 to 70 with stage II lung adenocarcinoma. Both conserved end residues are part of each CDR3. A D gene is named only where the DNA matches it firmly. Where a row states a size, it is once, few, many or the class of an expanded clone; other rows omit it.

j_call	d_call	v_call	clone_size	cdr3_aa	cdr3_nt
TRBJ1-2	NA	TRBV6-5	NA	CASSYRQPANYGYTF	TGTGCCAGCAGTTACAGACAGCCAGCTAACTATGGCTACACCTTC
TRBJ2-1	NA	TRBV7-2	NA	CASSVGNEQFF	TGTGCCAGCAGCGTCGGAAATGAGCAGTTCTTC
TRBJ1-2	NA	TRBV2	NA	CASTEGPRPQGYTF	TGTGCCAGCACCGAGGGACCGCGTCCCCAGGGCTACACCTTC
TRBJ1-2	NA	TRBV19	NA	CASSIERGGGYGYTF	TGTGCCAGTAGTATAGAACGGGGAGGCGGGTATGGCTACACCTTC
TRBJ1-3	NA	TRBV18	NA	CASSPSRGSSGNTIYF	TGTGCCAGCTCACCGAGCCGGGGGAGCTCTGGAAACACCATATATTTT
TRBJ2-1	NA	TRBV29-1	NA	CSVARDSLHYNEQFF	TGCAGCGTTGCCAGGGACTCCCTGCATTACAATGAGCAGTTCTTC
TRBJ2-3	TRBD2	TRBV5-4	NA	CASSPGGRTRPGLAGDTQYF	TGTGCCAGCAGCCCTGGGGGACGCACCCGCCCCGGACTAGCGGGAGATACGCAGTATTTT
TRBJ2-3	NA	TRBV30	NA	CAWNPVRGQYF	TGTGCCTGGAACCCGGTTAGGGGGCAGTATTTT
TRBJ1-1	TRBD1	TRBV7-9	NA	CASSQGAGSTEAFF	TGTGCCAGCAGCCAGGGGGCAGGGAGCACTGAAGCTTTCTTT
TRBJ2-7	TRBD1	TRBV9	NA	CASSRGQGGLYEQYF	TGTGCCAGCAGCAGAGGACAGGGGGGATTGTACGAGCAGTACTTC
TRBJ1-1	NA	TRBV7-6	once	CASSLFAGRDTEAFF	TGTGCCAGCAGCTTATTTGCGGGAAGGGACACTGAAGCTTTCTTT
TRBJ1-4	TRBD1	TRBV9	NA	CASSGGQGSREKLFF	TGTGCCAGCAGCGGCGGACAGGGAAGCCGGGAAAAACTGTTTTTT
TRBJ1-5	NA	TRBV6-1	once	CASSEALGRVSNQPQHF	TGTGCCAGCAGTGAAGCTCTGGGCAGAGTTAGCAATCAGCCCCAGCATTTT
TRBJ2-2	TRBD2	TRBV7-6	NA	CASSSPVLSGRGNTGELFF	TGTGCCAGCAGCTCCCCGGTCCTTAGCGGGAGAGGGAACACCGGGGAGCTGTTTTTT
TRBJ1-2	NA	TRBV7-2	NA	CASSLGFYGYTF	TGTGCCAGCAGCTTAGGATTCTATGGCTACACCTTC
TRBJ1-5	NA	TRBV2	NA	CASSRAGASNQPQHF	TGTGCCAGCAGCCGCGCAGGGGCAAGCAATCAGCCCCAGCATTTT
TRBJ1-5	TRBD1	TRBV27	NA	CASSLRPGTALNQPQHF	TGTGCCAGCAGTTTGCGACCGGGGACAGCCCTTAATCAGCCCCAGCATTTT
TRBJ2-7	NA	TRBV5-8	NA	CASSSSSYEQYF	TGTGCCAGCAGTTCAAGCTCCTACGAGCAGTACTTC
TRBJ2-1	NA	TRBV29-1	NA	CSVGRLGGDEQFF	TGCAGCGTCGGCCGGCTAGGGGGAGATGAGCAGTTCTTC
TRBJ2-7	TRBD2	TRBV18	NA	CAAGPAGGYEQYF	TGTGCCGCGGGGCCAGCGGGAGGTTACGAGCAGTACTTC
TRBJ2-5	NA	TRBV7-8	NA	CASSWGSKETQYF	TGTGCCAGCAGCTGGGGCAGCAAAGAGACCCAGTACTTC
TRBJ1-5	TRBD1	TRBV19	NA	CASSNPTGGGNQPQHF	TGTGCCAGTAGTAACCCCACAGGGGGAGGTAATCAGCCCCAGCATTTT
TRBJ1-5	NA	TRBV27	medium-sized	CASRDQGKSNQPQHF	TGTGCCAGCAGGGACCAGGGTAAGAGCAATCAGCCCCAGCATTTT
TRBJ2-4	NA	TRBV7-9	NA	CASSKGYEQLAKNIQYF	TGTGCCAGCAGCAAGGGGTACGAGCAGCTAGCCAAAAACATTCAGTACTTC
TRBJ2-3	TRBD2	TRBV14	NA	CASSQDGGTSGRTDTQYF	TGTGCCAGCAGCCAAGACGGAGGGACTAGCGGACGCACAGATACGCAGTATTTT
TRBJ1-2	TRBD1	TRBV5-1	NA	CASSSGTANYGYTF	TGCGCCAGCAGCTCCGGGACAGCTAACTATGGCTACACCTTC
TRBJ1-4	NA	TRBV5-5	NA	CASSLRVGLATNEKLFF	TGTGCCAGCAGCTTGCGGGTGGGGCTTGCAACTAATGAAAAACTGTTTTTT
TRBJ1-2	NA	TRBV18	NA	CASSPPSLQDSANYGYTF	TGTGCCAGCTCACCACCCTCCCTCCAGGACAGCGCTAACTATGGCTACACCTTC
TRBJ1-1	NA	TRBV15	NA	CATSRDALNTEAFF	TGTGCCACCAGCAGAGATGCCCTGAACACTGAAGCTTTCTTT
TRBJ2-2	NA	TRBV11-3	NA	CASSPGGVEATGELFF	TGTGCCAGCAGTCCCGGGGGAGTCGAGGCCACCGGGGAGCTGTTTTTT
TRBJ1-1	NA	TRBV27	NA	CASSLRQNTEAFF	TGTGCCAGCAGTTTAAGGCAGAACACTGAAGCTTTCTTT
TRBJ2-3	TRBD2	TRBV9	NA	CASSAPGLAGGGGTDTQYF	TGTGCCAGCAGCGCCCCGGGACTAGCGGGAGGGGGGGGCACAGATACGCAGTATTTT
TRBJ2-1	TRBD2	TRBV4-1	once	CASSQDPAGAREQFF	TGCGCCAGCAGCCAAGATCCAGCGGGAGCCCGTGAGCAGTTCTTC
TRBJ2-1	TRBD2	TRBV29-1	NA	CSVPTSAYNEQFF	TGCAGCGTTCCGACTAGCGCCTACAATGAGCAGTTCTTC
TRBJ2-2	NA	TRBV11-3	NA	CASSARLGPGELFF	TGTGCCAGCAGCGCCCGTCTAGGCCCCGGGGAGCTGTTTTTT
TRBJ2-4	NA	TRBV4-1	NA	CASSPESGAGKNIQYF	TGCGCCAGCAGCCCGGAATCGGGGGCTGGCAAAAACATTCAGTACTTC
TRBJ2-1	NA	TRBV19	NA	CASSRGSGRAQDEQFF	TGTGCCAGTAGTAGGGGGAGCGGCAGGGCGCAAGATGAGCAGTTCTTC
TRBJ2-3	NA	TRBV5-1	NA	CASSSGVVAGTDTQYF	TGCGCCAGCAGCTCTGGAGTGGTAGCGGGCACAGATACGCAGTATTTT
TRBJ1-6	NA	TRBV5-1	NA	CASSTRVQGRESPLHF	TGCGCCAGCAGCACTAGGGTCCAGGGTCGGGAATCACCCCTCCACTTT
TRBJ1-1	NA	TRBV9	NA	CASSPPVTLNTEAFF	TGTGCCAGCAGCCCCCCCGTCACGTTGAACACTGAAGCTTTCTTT
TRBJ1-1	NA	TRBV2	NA	CASRGDSGAEAFF	TGTGCCAGCAGGGGGGACTCGGGGGCTGAAGCTTTCTTT
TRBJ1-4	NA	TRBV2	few	CASSASGATNEKLFF	TGTGCCAGCAGTGCCTCAGGGGCAACTAATGAAAAACTGTTTTTT
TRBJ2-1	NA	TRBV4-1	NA	CASSPLLALSYNEQFF	TGCGCCAGCAGCCCTCTTCTGGCCCTCTCCTACAATGAGCAGTTCTTC
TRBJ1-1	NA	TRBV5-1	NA	CASTMAGGSGSVEAFF	TGCGCCAGCACGATGGCAGGAGGGTCTGGTTCGGTCGAAGCTTTCTTT
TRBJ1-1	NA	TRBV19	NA	CASSELNRNTEAFF	TGTGCCAGTAGTGAACTAAACAGGAACACTGAAGCTTTCTTT